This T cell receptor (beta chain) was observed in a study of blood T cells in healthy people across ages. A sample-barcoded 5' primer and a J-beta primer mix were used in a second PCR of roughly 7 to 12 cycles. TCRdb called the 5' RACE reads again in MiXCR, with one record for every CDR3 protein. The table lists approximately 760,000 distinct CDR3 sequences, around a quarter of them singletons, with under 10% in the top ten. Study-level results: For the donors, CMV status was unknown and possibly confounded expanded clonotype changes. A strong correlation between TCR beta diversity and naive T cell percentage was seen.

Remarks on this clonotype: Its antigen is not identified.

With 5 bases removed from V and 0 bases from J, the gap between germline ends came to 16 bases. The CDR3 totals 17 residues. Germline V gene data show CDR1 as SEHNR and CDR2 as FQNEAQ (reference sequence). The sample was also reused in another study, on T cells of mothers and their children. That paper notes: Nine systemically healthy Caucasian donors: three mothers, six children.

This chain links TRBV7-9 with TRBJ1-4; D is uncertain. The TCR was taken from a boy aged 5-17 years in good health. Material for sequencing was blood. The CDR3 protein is CASSPSPAVATNEKLFF. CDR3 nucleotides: TGTGCCAGCAGCCCGAGCCCAGCAGTTGCAACTAATGAAAAACTGTTTTTT.